Each of the 22 T cell receptor beta chains below was sequenced from the same sample in a study of PD-1 blockade in mismatch repair-deficient tumors. Time point described: identical roughly 10-day culture without peptide (control). Which antigens these TCRs recognize remains unknown. Only in-frame clones appear in the TCRdb table, and some are missing; sequencing was by immunoSEQ multiplex PCR. This table has about 14,000 clones, 80% to 90% appearing once. This specimen consisted of cells cultured in vitro, obtained from a patient treated with pembrolizumab. All receptors come from an adult with mismatch repair-deficient cancer.

The chain couples TRBV10-3 to TRBJ2-7; a weak D match, TRBD1 (5 bases). CDR1 and CDR2 (germline): ENHRY, SYGVKD. The ends were cut back, 10 bases at V and 4 bases at J, with 14 bases in the middle. CDR3 size: 12 residues. The CDR3 sequence is CATEQGGYEQYF. The CDR3 coding sequence is TGTGCCACTGAGCAGGGTGGGTACGAGCAGTACTTC.

The V gene is TRBV28, the J gene TRBJ2-1; 9 bases match TRBD2. Germline V lookup: CDR1 MDHEN, CDR2 SYDVKM. J lost 5 bases, V lost 6 bases, and 11 bases had no gene match. The CDR3 loop spans 16 amino acids. The CDR3 coding sequence is TGTGCCAGCAGATCCTGGGCGGGAGGGGAACACAATGAGCAGTTCTTC. Translated: CASRSWAGGEHNEQFF.

The rearrangement joins TRBV9 to TRBJ2-3; 7 bases match TRBD1. Germline loops: CDR1 SGDLS, CDR2 YYNGEE. Germline trimming cut 0 bases from V and 3 bases from J; bases unmatched to any gene: 7. CDR3 length equals 16 residues. The CDR3 bases are TGTGCCAGCAGCGTAGTTGGCAGGGGGATTACAGATACGCAGTATTTT. Translation gives CASSVVGRGITDTQYF.

V and J are TRBV11-2 and TRBJ2-2, with D possibly TRBD1 on 5 matching bases. The CDR3 runs to 14 residues. Between the trimmed V and J ends, which lost 5 bases and 6 bases, there was a span of 13 bases. The germline V gene encodes CDR1 SGHAT and CDR2 FQNNGV. CDR3 DNA sequence: TGTGCCAGCAGCCTCAGGGCCCCTCCCGGGGAGCTGTTTTTT. Protein: CASSLRAPPGELFF.

The gene calls are TRBV11-1 and TRBJ2-1; D remains ambiguous. The CDR3 is made up of 15 amino acids. CDR1 is SGHAT, CDR2 FQDESV, per germline (reference sequence). Deletions cut 4 bases from V and 5 bases from J, with 15 bases between. The CDR3: CASSSELAKNNEQFF. DNA of the CDR3: TGTGCCAGCAGCTCCGAATTGGCTAAAAACAATGAGCAGTTCTTC. The full variable domain, with the rest looked up from reference TRBV11-1 and TRBJ2-1, is EAEVAQSPRYKITEKSQAVAFWCDPISGHATLYWYRQILGQGPELLVQFQDESVVDDSQLPKDRFSAERLKGVDSTLKIQPAELGDSAMYLCASSSELAKNNEQFFGPGTRLTVL.

V and J are TRBV7-6 and TRBJ2-7, with 11 bases that match TRBD2. CDR1 is SGHVS and CDR2 is FNYEAQ in the germline V gene. The CDR3 extends over 15 amino acids. With V trimmed by 5 bases and J by 5 bases, 8 bases remained unmatched. The CDR3 DNA sequence: TGTGCCAGCAGCCTTCGTCCGGGACTAGCGGACGAGCAGTACTTC. This sequence encodes CASSLRPGLADEQYF.

This chain links TRBV10-3 with TRBJ2-7, with unresolved D. Per the germline V gene, CDR1 is ENHRY and CDR2 is SYGVKD. The V end lost 4 bases, the J end lost 3 bases, and 13 bases lay between the germline ends. The CDR3 covers 14 residues. For the CDR3, the DNA is TGTGCCATCAGTGGGAACTATCAATTCTACGAGCAGTACTTC. Translated, it gives CAISGNYQFYEQYF.

The V and J genes are TRBV7-9 and TRBJ2-1; possibly TRBD2 for D (7 bases). With 3 bases removed from V and 4 bases from J, the gap between germline ends came to 13 bases. CDR1 and CDR2 (germline): SEHNR, FQNEAQ (reference sequence). This CDR3 is 15 amino acids long. CDR3 nucleotides: TGTGCCAGCAGCTTGGCTAGGGGGGGTTACAATGAGCAGTTCTTC. The encoded protein is CASSLARGGYNEQFF.

V is TRBV7-2 and J is TRBJ2-2; D not certain. The V gene lost 4 bases and the J gene lost 4 bases, with 7 bases spanning the gap. The CDR3 is 13 amino acids. CDR1 is SGHTA, CDR2 FQGNSA, per germline. DNA of the CDR3: TGTGCCAGCAGCTCCCTTGCCACCGGGGAGCTGTTTTTT. Amino acids: CASSSLATGELFF.

The chain's CDR3 is CASSFNRMNTGELFF. CDR3 DNA: TGTGCCAGCAGCTTTAACAGAATGAACACCGGGGAGCTGTTTTTT. This chain links TRBV12-1 with TRBJ2-2; TRBD1, the table's D call, lacks a check against the DNA. TRBV12-1 corresponds to a pseudogene. This CDR3 spans 15 amino acids.

This clone showed up just once. The rearrangement uses TRBV9 and TRBJ2-1, with 8 bases matching TRBD2. The V gene end was trimmed by 2 bases and the J gene end by 6 bases; junction bases not matched to a gene: 1. The CDR3 covers 13 residues. CDR1 and CDR2 from the germline V gene are SGDLS and YYNGEE. CDR3 amino acids: CASSVGTSNEQFF. The CDR3 bases are TGTGCCAGCAGCGTCGGGACTAGCAATGAGCAGTTCTTC.

J is TRBJ2-2 and V is TRBV27; D could derive from TRBD1 or TRBD2 (5 bases each). The CDR3 extends over 15 amino acids. Germline V gene lookup returns CDR1 MNHEY and CDR2 SMNVEV (reference sequence). V gave up 2 bases and J gave up 6 bases, with 13 bases separating them. CDR3 bases: TGTGCCAGCAGTTTAGGGGGACGGATCCCCGGGGAGCTGTTTTTT. Translating it yields CASSLGGRIPGELFF.

The chain joins TRBV7-9 to TRBJ2-1; tentatively, D is TRBD1 or TRBD2 (5 bases each). This CDR3 is built from 15 residues. CDR1 is SEHNR and CDR2 is FQNEAQ in the germline V gene (reference sequence). The ends were cut back, 2 bases at V and 0 bases at J, with 8 bases in the middle. This CDR3 is CASSLMRGSYNEQFF. In DNA, the CDR3 is TGTGCCAGCAGCTTAATGAGGGGCTCCTACAATGAGCAGTTCTTC.

The J gene is TRBJ2-5, the V gene TRBV15; 8 bases fit TRBD1. From germline, CDR1 is LNHNV and CDR2 YYDKDF (reference sequence). V dropped 0 bases and J dropped 2; count of bases not matched to a gene: 8. The CDR3 covers 17 residues. The CDR3 DNA is TGTGCCACCAGCAGAGATGGGCCAGGGGGCGGTCAAGAGACCCAGTACTTC. It codes for CATSRDGPGGGQETQYF.

This chain links TRBV19 with TRBJ2-7, with 8 bases lining up with TRBD1. This CDR3 has 15 residues. The V segment lost 3 bases and the J segment 3 bases; nucleotides outside the gene matches: 7. The V gene's germline CDR1 is LNHDA and CDR2 SQIVND (reference sequence). CDR3 DNA: TGTGCCAGTAGTATGGGGCAGGGGGCCTTCTACGAGCAGTACTTC. Residues: CASSMGQGAFYEQYF.

The CDR3 region has the DNA TGTGCCAGCAGTCCCCGTGGACAGGGTGGGTTCGACGAGCAGTACTTC. The encoded protein is CASSPRGQGGFDEQYF. V and J are TRBV5-8 and TRBJ2-7; 8 positions match TRBD1. V dropped 5 bases and J dropped 5; count of bases not matched to a gene: 15. From germline, CDR1 is SGHTS and CDR2 YDEGEE. This CDR3 has 16 residues.

V gene TRBV2 combines with J gene TRBJ2-2; TRBD1 matches 9 bases. The CDR3 length is 15 residues. The germline V gene encodes CDR1 SNHLY and CDR2 FYNNEI. With V trimmed by 5 bases and J by 7 bases, 8 bases remained unmatched. This chain's CDR3 is CASSIRQGVDGELFF. The CDR3 DNA sequence: TGTGCCAGCAGTATCCGACAGGGGGTTGACGGGGAGCTGTTTTTT. Using reference TRBV2 and TRBJ2-2 for the parts outside the CDR3, the full variable domain is EPEVTQTPSHQVTQMGQEVILRCVPISNHLYFYWYRQILGQKVEFLVSFYNNEISEKSEIFDDQFSVERPDGSNFTLKIRSTKLEDSAMYFCASSIRQGVDGELFFGEGSRLTVL.

The chain uses TRBV9 and TRBJ2-1, with 10 bases that match TRBD2. The CDR3 runs to 16 residues. The germline gives CDR1 SGDLS, CDR2 YYNGEE. Trimming cost V 0 bases and J 3 bases; bases outside gene matches: 3. CDR3 sequence: CASSVGASGSYNEQFF. The CDR3 region has the DNA TGTGCCAGCAGCGTAGGAGCTAGCGGGAGCTACAATGAGCAGTTCTTC.

Concerning this clone itself: One end of the junction is discordant with germline, which a read error may explain. This chain uses TRBV10-2 with TRBJ2-1; D remains unclear. CDR3 length: 13 residues. The germline V gene has CDR1 WSHSY and CDR2 SAAADI. Here the CDR3 DNA reads TGCGCCAGCAGTGAAAGTGGATCAATCGCTTGGGTCTTC. This translates into CASSESGSIAWVF.

The chain combines TRBV7-2 with TRBJ2-3; D may be TRBD2 (5 bases). Germline CDR1 is SGHTA and CDR2 is FQGNSA. V was trimmed by 1 base and J by 0 bases, leaving 5 bases between them. The CDR3 is made up of 14 amino acids. The CDR3 DNA is TGTGCCAGCAGCTTAGGGACTAGCACAGATACGCAGTATTTT. Translation gives CASSLGTSTDTQYF.

This chain connects TRBV2 to TRBJ2-1; TRBD1 is a possible D gene (7 bases). The CDR3 runs to 16 residues. With 0 bases removed from V and 8 bases from J, the gap between germline ends came to 17 bases. CDR1 is SNHLY, CDR2 FYNNEI, per germline. Here the CDR3 reads CASSEAPGDSPDEQFF. CDR3 coding DNA: TGTGCCAGCAGTGAAGCGCCGGGGGACAGCCCCGATGAGCAGTTCTTC. Variable domain in full (rest from reference TRBV2 and TRBJ2-1): EPEVTQTPSHQVTQMGQEVILRCVPISNHLYFYWYRQILGQKVEFLVSFYNNEISEKSEIFDDQFSVERPDGSNFTLKIRSTKLEDSAMYFCASSEAPGDSPDEQFFGPGTRLTVL.

The rearrangement joins TRBV7-3 to TRBJ2-1, with 15 bases that match TRBD2. V gave up 5 bases and J gave up 9 bases; unmatched junction bases: 5. The CDR3 is made up of 15 amino acids. CDR1 SGHTA and CDR2 FQGTGA come from the germline V gene. Written as DNA, the CDR3 is TGTGCCAGCAGCCCCCGGACTAGCGGGAGGGCTGAGCAGTTCTTC. It codes for CASSPRTSGRAEQFF. Full variable domain (outside the CDR3, taken from reference TRBV7-3 and TRBJ2-1): GAGVSQTPSNKVTEKGKYVELRCDPISGHTALYWYRQSLGQGPEFLIYFQGTGAADDSGLPNDRFFAVRPEGSVSTLKIQRTERGDSAVYLCASSPRTSGRAEQFFGPGTRLTVL.